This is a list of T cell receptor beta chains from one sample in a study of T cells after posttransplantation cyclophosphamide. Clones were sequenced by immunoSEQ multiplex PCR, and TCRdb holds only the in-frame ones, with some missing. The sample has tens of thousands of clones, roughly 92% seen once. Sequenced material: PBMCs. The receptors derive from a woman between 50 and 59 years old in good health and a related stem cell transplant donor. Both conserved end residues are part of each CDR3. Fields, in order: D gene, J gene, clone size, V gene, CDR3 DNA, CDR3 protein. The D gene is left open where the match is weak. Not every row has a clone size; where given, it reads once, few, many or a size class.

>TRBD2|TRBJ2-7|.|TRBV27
TGTGCCAGCAGTACACACCTTTTAGGGTGGACTAGCGGCTTAAGCTCCTACGAGCAGTACTTC
CASSTHLLGWTSGLSSYEQYF
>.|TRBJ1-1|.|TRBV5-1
TGCGCCAGCAGCTTGGACACGGCGGGGGGCACTGAAGCTTTCTTT
CASSLDTAGGTEAFF
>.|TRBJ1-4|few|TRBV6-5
TGTGCCAGCAGTTACTCGGGTCCTCAGGTGAATGAAAAACTGTTTTTT
CASSYSGPQVNEKLFF
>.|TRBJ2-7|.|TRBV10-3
TGTGCCATCAGTGAGTCTCGCTCTCGGGAGTTGTCCTACGAGCAGTACTTC
CAISESRSRELSYEQYF
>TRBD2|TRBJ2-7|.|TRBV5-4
TGTGCCAGCAGCCTCCACCCGACTAGCGGGGAATCCTACGAGCAGTACTTC
CASSLHPTSGESYEQYF
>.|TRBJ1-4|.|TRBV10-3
TGTGCCATCAGTCCGGGGTTAAATGAAAAACTGTTTTTT
CAISPGLNEKLFF
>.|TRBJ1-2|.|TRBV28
TGTGCCAGCAGTCCACCCCCCCCGGGGGACTATGGCTACACCTTC
CASSPPPPGDYGYTF
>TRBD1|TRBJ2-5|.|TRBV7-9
TGTGCCAGCAGCTTAATCAGGACAGGCGGTCGGGGAAGTGAAACCCAGTACTTC
CASSLIRTGGRGSETQYF
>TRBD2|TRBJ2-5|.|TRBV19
TGTGCCAGTAGTATGCCCAGCGGGGGGGCCTGGCAAGAGACCCAGTACTTC
CASSMPSGGAWQETQYF
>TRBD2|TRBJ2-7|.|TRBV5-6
TGTGCCAGCAGCCCGCGAGGTAGCGGGAGCCACTACGAGCAGTACTTC
CASSPRGSGSHYEQYF
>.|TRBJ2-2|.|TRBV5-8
TGTGCCAGCAGCTTGGCGTACGCGGGGGAGCTGTTTTTT
CASSLAYAGELFF
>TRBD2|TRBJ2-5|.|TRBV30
TGTGCCTGGCAATGGTTAAGTCCTAGCGGGAGTGGGGAGACCCAGTACTTC
CAWQWLSPSGSGETQYF
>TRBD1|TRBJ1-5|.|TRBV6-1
TGTGCCAGCAGTGAAGCGGGGACAGGGGGAAATCAGCCCCAGCATTTT
CASSEAGTGGNQPQHF
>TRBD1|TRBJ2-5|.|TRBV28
TGTGCCAGCAGTCCCCTGGGACAGGAGGAGACCCAGTACTTC
CASSPLGQEETQYF
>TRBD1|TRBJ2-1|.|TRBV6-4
TGTGCCAGCAGTGTCGACAGGGGCCCCTACAATGAGCAGTTCTTC
CASSVDRGPYNEQFF
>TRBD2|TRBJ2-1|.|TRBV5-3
TGTGCCAGAAGCGCCGGACTAGCGGAGGCCTCCTACAATGAGCAGTTCTTC
CARSAGLAEASYNEQFF
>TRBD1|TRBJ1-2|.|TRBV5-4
TGTGCCAGCAGCTTGGGGGGACAGGGGGCTGTAGGCTACACCTTC
CASSLGGQGAVGYTF
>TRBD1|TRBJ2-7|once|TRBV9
TGTGCCAGCAGCGGGGGGACAGGGATATACTACGAGCAGTACTTC
CASSGGTGIYYEQYF
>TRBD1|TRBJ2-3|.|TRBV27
TGTGCCAGCAGGGACAGGGGGCAGGAAGATACGCAGTATTTT
CASRDRGQEDTQYF
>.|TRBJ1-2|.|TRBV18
TGTGCCAGCTCCCCAAGACAACAGGGAAACTATGGCTACACCTTC
CASSPRQQGNYGYTF
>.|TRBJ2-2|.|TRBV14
TGTGCCAGCAGCCACCTAGGCCGGGAGGGGGCCCTCACCGGGGAGCTGTTTTTT
CASSHLGREGALTGELFF
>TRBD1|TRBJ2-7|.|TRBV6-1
TGTGCCAGCAGTGAAGAGGGACAGGGGGGGTACGAGCAGTACTTC
CASSEEGQGGYEQYF
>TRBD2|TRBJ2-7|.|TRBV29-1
TGCAGCGCCGGACTAGCGGGGGCCGTCTACGAGCAGTACTTC
CSAGLAGAVYEQYF
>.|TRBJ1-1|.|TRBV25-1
TGTGCCAGCAGTGGAACGGGGGACACTGAAGCTTTCTTT
CASSGTGDTEAFF
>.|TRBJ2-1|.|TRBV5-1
TGCGCCAGCAGCGAGACAGATGAGCAGTTCTTC
CASSETDEQFF
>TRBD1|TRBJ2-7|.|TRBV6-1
TGTGCCAGCATTAGACAGGGGTACGAGCAGTACTTC
CASIRQGYEQYF
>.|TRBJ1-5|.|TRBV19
TGTGCCAGTAGTATAGGAGGCCCCCAGCATTTT
CASSIGGPQHF
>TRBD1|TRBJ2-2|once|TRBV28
TGTGCCAGCAGTCAGACAGGGATCGGCACCGGGGAGCTGTTTTTT
CASSQTGIGTGELFF
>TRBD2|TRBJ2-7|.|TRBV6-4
TGTGCCAGCAGCCGAGAGCCGGGGGGGTCCTACGAGCAGTACTTC
CASSREPGGSYEQYF
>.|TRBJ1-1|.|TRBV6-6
TGTGCCAGCAGTTACCTTGTAACGGGGAACACTGAAGCTTTCTTT
CASSYLVTGNTEAFF
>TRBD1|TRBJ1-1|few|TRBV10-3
TGTGCCATCAGTGATGGGTACAGGGGTGAAGCTTTCTTT
CAISDGYRGEAFF
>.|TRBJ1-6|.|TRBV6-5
TGTGCCAGCACCCCCAGGGCGAACTATAATTCCCCCCTCCACTTT
CASTPRANYNSPLHF
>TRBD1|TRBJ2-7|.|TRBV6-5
TGTGCCAGCAGTTACTCACAGGGGACACTCTACGAGCAGTACTTC
CASSYSQGTLYEQYF
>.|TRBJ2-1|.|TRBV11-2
TGTGCCAGCAGCTTCACAGGGAGTGAGCAGTTCTTC
CASSFTGSEQFF
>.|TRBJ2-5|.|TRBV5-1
TGCGCCAGCAGCTTGGGACATCATCAAGAGACCCAGTACTTC
CASSLGHHQETQYF
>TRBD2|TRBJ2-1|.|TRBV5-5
TGTGCCAGCAGCCCGACTAGCGGGGATTACAATGAGCAGTTCTTC
CASSPTSGDYNEQFF
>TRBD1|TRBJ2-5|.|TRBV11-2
TGTGCCAGCACAGGACAGGGGGCCGGAGAGACCCAGTACTTC
CASTGQGAGETQYF
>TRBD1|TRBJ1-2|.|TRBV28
TGTGCCAGCAGTCCCCAGACAGGGGGCTATGGCTACACCTTC
CASSPQTGGYGYTF
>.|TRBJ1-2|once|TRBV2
TGTGCCAGCAGTGAAGGGGCGGGCTATGGCTACACCTTC
CASSEGAGYGYTF
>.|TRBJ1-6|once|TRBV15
TGTGCCACCAGCAGAGATCTTGATTCACCCCTCCACTTT
CATSRDLDSPLHF
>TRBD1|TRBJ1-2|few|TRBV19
TGTGCCAGTAGCTCCGGGACAGGGGGCCGTGGCTACACCTTC
CASSSGTGGRGYTF
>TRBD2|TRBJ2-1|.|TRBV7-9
TGTGCCAGCAGCCGGTGGACTAGCGGGAGTGTCAATGAGCAGTTCTTC
CASSRWTSGSVNEQFF
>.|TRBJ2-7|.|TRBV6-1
TGTGCCAGCAGGTACCGCCAACCCTACGAGCAGTACTTC
CASRYRQPYEQYF
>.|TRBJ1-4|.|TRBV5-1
TGCGCCAGCAGCTTGGGGCCCCCGGGGGGTAATGAAAAACTGTTTTTT
CASSLGPPGGNEKLFF
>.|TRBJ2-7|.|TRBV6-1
TGTGCCAGCAGTGCCGTCCGGTCTTCCTACGAGCAGTACTTC
CASSAVRSSYEQYF
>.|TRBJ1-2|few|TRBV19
TGTGCCAGTAGTATACAGGGTCCCTATGGCTACACCTTC
CASSIQGPYGYTF
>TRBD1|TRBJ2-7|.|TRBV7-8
TGTGCCAGCAGCCCTATCCGGACAGGATTTGACGAGCAGTACTTC
CASSPIRTGFDEQYF
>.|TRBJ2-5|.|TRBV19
TGTGCCAGTAGTATAGGGCAGCAAGAGACCCAGTACTTC
CASSIGQQETQYF
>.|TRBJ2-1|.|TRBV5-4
TGTGCCAGCAGCGCAGGGCATGAGCAGTTCTTC
CASSAGHEQFF
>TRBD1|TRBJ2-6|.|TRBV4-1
TGCGCCAGCAGCCAAGACGGGACAGGGGCTGGGGCCAACGTCCTGACTTTC
CASSQDGTGAGANVLTF
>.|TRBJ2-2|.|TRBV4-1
TGCGCCAGCAGTTTTAGGTATCCAGGCACCGGGGAGCTGTTTTTT
CASSFRYPGTGELFF
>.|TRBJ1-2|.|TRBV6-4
TGTGCCAGCAGTGAATGGAGTTATGGCTACACCTTC
CASSEWSYGYTF
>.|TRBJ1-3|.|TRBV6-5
TGTGCCAGCGCGGAGGGAATTGGAAACACCATATATTTT
CASAEGIGNTIYF
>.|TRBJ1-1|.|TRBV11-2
TGTGCCAGCAGCTTAACACCGGGTCCCCACCGGGGCACTGAAGCTTTCTTT
CASSLTPGPHRGTEAFF
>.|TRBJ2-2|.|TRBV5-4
TGTGCCAGCAGCCCAGGAGGGGCACGACCGGGCTCCGGGGAGCTGTTTTTT
CASSPGGARPGSGELFF
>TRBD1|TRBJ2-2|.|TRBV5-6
TGTGCCAGCAGCGGGCAGGGGGCGTTAGGTACCGGGGAGCTGTTTTTT
CASSGQGALGTGELFF
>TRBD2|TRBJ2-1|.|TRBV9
TGTGCCAGCAGCGTAAGCCTAGCGGTTTACAATGAGCAGTTCTTC
CASSVSLAVYNEQFF